This T cell receptor (beta chain) was captured in a study of metastatic and nonmetastatic thyroid tumors. Overall study context: Thyroid patients, malignant and benign, had repertoires compared across blood and tumor or nodule tissue.

Methods used by the authors: A distant-metastasis classifier for papillary thyroid cancer was built using CDR3 differences across clinicopathological groups. TCRdb re-analyzed the PCR reads through MiXCR. For this entry, the V and J calls and clone size follow TCRdb and not the study's own pipeline. The sample shows some 5,700 clones, 30% of them seen only once. Overall study results and limits: Reportedly, malignant thyroid tumors had significantly higher TCR beta diversity than benign nodules, in blood and tumor.

Sample share makes this clone medium-sized. Its cognate antigen is unknown. Nobody among the patients had been given any treatment before thyroid surgery. Trimming at V came to 3 bases and at J to 6 bases, leaving 7 bases not matched to a gene. The CDR3 loop spans 15 amino acids. In germline, CDR1 is SGHTA, CDR2 FQGNSA. The material sequenced was adjacent normal tissue. The sequence came from a female donor with papillary thyroid cancer or a benign thyroid nodule (not recorded which). Some clones in this sample may be carry-over from other donors' samples. The chain carries TRBV7-2 and TRBJ2-7, with 11 nucleotides matching TRBD1. The CDR3 region has the DNA TGTGCCAGCAGCTTTATCTACGGGACAGGGGGCGAGCAGTACTTC. Translation gives CASSFIYGTGGEQYF.